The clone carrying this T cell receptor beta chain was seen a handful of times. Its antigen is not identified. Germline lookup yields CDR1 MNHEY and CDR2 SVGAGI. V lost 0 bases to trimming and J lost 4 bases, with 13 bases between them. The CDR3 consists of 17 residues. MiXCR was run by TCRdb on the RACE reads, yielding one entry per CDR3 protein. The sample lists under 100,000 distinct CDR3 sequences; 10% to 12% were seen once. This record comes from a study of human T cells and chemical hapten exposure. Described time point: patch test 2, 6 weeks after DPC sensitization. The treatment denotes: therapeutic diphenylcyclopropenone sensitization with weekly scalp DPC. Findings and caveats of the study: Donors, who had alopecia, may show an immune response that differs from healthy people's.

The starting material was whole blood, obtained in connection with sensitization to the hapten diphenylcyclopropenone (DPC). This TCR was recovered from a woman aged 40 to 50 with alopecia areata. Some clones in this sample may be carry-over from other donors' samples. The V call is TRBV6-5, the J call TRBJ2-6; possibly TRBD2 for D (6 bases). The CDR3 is CASSYSVGGAGANVLTF. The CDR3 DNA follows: TGTGCCAGCAGTTACTCAGTGGGGGGAGCCGGGGCCAACGTCCTGACTTTC.